This TCR beta chain was obtained from a study of CD8+CD57+ T cells in acquired aplastic anemia. Study as a whole: Sorted CD4+ and CD8+ cell DNA averaged about 3 ug.

Patients picked for sequencing had shown CD8+CD57+ cell expansion detected by flow cytometry. This CDR3 spans 15 amino acids. Germline V gene sequence: CDR1 KGHDR, CDR2 SFDVKD. Trimming took 6 bases from V and 4 from J; bases not matched to a gene: 4. Genomic DNA was employed as the template in profiling TCR beta VDJ and CDR3. TCRdb recomputed calls from the reads with MiXCR, one row per CDR3 protein. The data hold some 140,000 distinct CDR3 sequences, with approximately 52% observed a single time. The TCR originated in a human donor with aplastic anemia. Sequenced sample: sorted CD4+, CD8+, or CD8+CD57+ T cells (not recorded which) from PBMCs. The genes are TRBV24-1 and TRBJ2-5; 13 bases match TRBD2. CDR3 DNA: TGTGCCACCAGTTCGGGACTAGCGGGATTAGAGACCCAGTACTTC. Translating gives CATSSGLAGLETQYF.